This T cell receptor beta chain emerged from a study of blood T cell repertoires in COVID-19. Study-wide background: Both acute and convalescent COVID-19 samples were obtained from the United States, Italy and Spain. From T cells, B-cell-depleted T cells, or PBMCs came the material, which was cDNA or gDNA.

The authors' processing: Nucleated cell counts were estimated from reference gene primer amplification. Generated by immunoSEQ multiplex PCR, the TCRdb table keeps only in-frame clones and is missing some. The V and J calls and clone size come from that table; D and trimming were worked out from the DNA. Of under 350,000 clones listed, roughly 85% are singletons. Unmatched junction bases numbered 5, after V lost 4 bases and J lost 1 base. Germline V gives CDR1 SEHNR, CDR2 FQNEAQ (reference sequence). This CDR3 is 15 amino acids long. Assignments of participants to cohorts depended upon their own reported clinical history.

The TCR comes from a woman aged 40 to 50 with acute COVID-19. J is TRBJ2-7 and V is TRBV7-9, with 9 nucleotides matching TRBD1. The sequenced sample was PBMCs or T cells enriched from blood (not recorded which). The CDR3 is CASSSRDRVSYEQYF. For the CDR3, the DNA is TGTGCCAGCAGCTCCCGGGACAGGGTATCCTACGAGCAGTACTTC.